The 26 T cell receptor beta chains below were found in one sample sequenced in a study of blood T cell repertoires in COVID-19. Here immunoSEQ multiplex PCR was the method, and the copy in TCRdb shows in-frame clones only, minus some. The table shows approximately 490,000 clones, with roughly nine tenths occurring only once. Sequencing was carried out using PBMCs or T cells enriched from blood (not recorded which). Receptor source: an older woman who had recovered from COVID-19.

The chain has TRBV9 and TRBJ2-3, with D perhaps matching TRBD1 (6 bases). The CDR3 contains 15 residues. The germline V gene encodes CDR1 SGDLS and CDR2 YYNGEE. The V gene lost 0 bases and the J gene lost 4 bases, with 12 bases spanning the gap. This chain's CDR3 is CASSVARGNADTQYF. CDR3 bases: TGTGCCAGCAGCGTAGCCAGGGGCAATGCAGATACGCAGTATTTT.

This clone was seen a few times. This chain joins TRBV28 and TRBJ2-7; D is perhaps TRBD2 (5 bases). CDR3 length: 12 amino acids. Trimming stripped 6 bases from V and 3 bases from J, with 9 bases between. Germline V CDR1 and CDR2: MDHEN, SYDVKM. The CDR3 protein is CASSPGSYEQYF. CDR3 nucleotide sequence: TGTGCCAGCAGCCCTGGGAGCTACGAGCAGTACTTC.

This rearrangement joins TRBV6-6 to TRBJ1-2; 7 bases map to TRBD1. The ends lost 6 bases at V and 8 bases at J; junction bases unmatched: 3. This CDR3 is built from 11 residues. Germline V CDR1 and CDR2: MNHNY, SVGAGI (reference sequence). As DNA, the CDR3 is TGTGCCAGCAGGATGACAGGGGGCTACACCTTC. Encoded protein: CASRMTGGYTF.

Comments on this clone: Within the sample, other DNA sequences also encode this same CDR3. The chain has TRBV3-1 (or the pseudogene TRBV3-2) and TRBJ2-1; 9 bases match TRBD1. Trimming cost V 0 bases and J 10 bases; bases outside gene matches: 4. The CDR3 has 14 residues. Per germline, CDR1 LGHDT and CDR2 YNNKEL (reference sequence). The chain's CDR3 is CASSQEQGAREQFF. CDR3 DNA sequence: TGTGCCAGCAGCCAAGAACAGGGGGCGAGGGAGCAGTTCTTC.

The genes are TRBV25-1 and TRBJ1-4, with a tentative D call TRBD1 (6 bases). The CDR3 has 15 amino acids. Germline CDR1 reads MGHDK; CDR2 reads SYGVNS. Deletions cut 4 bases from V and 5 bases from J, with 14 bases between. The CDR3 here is CASSATGRPNEKLFF. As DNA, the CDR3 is TGTGCCAGCAGTGCAACAGGGCGGCCCAATGAAAAACTGTTTTTT.

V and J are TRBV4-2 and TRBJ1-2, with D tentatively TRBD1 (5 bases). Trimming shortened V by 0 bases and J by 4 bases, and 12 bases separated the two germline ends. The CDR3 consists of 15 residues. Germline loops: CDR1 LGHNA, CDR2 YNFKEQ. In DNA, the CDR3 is TGTGCCAGCAGCCAAGATCTCCGAGACAGCTATGGCTACACCTTC. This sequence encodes CASSQDLRDSYGYTF.

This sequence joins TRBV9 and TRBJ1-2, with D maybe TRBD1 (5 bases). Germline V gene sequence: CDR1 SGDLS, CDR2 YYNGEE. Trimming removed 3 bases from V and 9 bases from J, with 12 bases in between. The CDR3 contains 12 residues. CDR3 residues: CASSEPGGSYTF. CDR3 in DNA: TGTGCCAGCAGCGAACCTGGGGGGAGCTACACCTTC.

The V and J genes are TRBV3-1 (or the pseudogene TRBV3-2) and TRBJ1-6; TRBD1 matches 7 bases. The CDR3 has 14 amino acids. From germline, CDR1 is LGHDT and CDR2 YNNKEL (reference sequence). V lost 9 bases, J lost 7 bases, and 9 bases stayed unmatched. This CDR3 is CASGTAGGNSPLHF. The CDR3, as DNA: TGTGCCAGTGGCACGGCAGGGGGAAATTCACCCCTCCACTTT.

In DNA, the CDR3 is TGTGCCAGTACCCCGACACAGAACACTGAAGCTTTCTTT. Its translation is CASTPTQNTEAFF. The chain links TRBV19 to TRBJ1-1; D not resolved. V dropped 7 bases and J dropped 1 base, with 10 bases sitting between them. Per germline, CDR1 LNHDA and CDR2 SQIVND (reference sequence). This CDR3 is built from 13 residues.

The CDR3 is CASSEWSLGVEAFF. DNA of the CDR3: TGTGCCAGCAGTGAATGGTCTCTAGGCGTAGAAGCTTTCTTT. The J gene is TRBJ1-1, the V gene TRBV6-1; D remains ambiguous. The germline V and J ends were trimmed by 2 bases and 8 bases, with 15 bases remaining between them. Per the germline V gene, CDR1 is MNHNS and CDR2 is SASEGT. The CDR3 is made up of 14 amino acids.

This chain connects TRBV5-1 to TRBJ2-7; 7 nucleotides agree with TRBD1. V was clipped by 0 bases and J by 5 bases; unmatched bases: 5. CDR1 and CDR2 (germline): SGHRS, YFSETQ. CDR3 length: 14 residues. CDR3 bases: TGCGCCAGCAGCTTGGCGACAGGGATCCACGAGCAGTACTTC. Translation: CASSLATGIHEQYF.

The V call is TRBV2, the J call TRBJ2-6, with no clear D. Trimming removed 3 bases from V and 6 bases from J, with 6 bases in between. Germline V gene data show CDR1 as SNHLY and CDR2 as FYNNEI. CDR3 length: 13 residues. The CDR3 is CASSDLLANVLTF. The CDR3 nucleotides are TGTGCCAGCAGTGACCTCCTGGCCAACGTCCTGACTTTC.

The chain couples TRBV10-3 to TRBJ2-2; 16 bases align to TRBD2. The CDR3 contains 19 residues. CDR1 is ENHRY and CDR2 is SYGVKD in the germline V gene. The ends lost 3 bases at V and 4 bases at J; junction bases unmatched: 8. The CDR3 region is CAISDRLGTSGGATGELFF. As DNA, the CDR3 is TGTGCCATCAGTGACCGCCTTGGGACTAGCGGGGGGGCCACCGGGGAGCTGTTTTTT.

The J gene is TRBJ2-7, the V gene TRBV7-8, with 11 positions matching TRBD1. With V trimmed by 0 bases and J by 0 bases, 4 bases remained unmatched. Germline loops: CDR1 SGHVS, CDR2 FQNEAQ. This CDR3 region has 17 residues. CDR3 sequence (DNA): TGTGCCAGCAGCTTAGCCCTTGGGACAGGGGGCTCCTACGAGCAGTACGTC. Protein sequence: CASSLALGTGGSYEQYV.

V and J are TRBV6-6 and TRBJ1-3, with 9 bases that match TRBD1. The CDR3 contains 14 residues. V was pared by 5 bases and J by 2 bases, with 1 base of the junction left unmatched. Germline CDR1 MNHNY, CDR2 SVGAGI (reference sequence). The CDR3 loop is CASSGQGPGNTIYF. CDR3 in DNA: TGTGCCAGCAGTGGACAGGGGCCTGGAAACACCATATATTTT.

The CDR3 region is CASSVSGAYTEAFF. The CDR3 nucleotides read TGTGCCAGCAGCGTAAGTGGGGCTTACACTGAAGCTTTCTTT. The chain joins TRBV9 to TRBJ1-1; TRBD1 is a possible D gene (5 bases). CDR3 length: 14 residues. CDR1 SGDLS and CDR2 YYNGEE come from the germline V gene. V was clipped by 1 base and J by 3 bases, with 10 bases between them.

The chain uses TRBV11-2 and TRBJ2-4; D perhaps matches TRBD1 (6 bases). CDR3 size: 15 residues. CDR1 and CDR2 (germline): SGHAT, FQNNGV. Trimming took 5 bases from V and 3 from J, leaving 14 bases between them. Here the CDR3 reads CASSPLRGSKNIQYF. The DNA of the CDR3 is TGTGCCAGCAGCCCGCTCAGGGGTAGCAAAAACATTCAGTACTTC. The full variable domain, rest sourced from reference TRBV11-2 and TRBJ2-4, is EAGVAQSPRYKIIEKRQSVAFWCNPISGHATLYWYQQILGQGPKLLIQFQNNGVVDDSQLPKDRFSAERLKGVDSTLKIQPAKLEDSAVYLCASSPLRGSKNIQYFGAGTRLSVL.

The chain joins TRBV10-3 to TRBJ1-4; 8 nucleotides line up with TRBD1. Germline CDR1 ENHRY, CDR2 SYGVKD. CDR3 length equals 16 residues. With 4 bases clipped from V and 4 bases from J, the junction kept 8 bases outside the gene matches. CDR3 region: CAISGSRQGINEKLFF. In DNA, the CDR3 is TGTGCCATCAGTGGTAGTAGACAGGGGATTAATGAAAAACTGTTTTTT.

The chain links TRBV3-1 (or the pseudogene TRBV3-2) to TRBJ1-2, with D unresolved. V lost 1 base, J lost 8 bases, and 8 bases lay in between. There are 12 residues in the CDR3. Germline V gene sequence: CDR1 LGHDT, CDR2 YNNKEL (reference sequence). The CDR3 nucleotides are TGTGCCAGCAGCCAAGTTCGAGGGGGCTACACCTTC. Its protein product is CASSQVRGGYTF.

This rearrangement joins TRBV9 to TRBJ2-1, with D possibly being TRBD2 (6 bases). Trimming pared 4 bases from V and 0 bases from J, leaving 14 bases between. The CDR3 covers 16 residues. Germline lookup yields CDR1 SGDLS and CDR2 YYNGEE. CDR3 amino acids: CASSPSGQSSYNEQFF. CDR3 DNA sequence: TGTGCCAGCAGCCCAAGCGGGCAGAGCTCCTACAATGAGCAGTTCTTC.

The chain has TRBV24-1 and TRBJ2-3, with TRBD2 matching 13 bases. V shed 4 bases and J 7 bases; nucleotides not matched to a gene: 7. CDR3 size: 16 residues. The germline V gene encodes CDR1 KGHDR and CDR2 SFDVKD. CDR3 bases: TGTGCCACCAGTGACCAACTAGCGGGGGGGCTGAATACGCAGTATTTT. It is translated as CATSDQLAGGLNTQYF.

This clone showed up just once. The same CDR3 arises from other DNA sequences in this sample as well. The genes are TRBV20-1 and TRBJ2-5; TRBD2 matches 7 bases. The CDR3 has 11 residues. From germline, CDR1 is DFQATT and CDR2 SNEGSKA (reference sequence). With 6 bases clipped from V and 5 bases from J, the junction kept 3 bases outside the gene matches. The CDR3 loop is CSAPGGETQYF. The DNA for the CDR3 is TGCAGTGCGCCCGGGGGGGAGACCCAGTACTTC.

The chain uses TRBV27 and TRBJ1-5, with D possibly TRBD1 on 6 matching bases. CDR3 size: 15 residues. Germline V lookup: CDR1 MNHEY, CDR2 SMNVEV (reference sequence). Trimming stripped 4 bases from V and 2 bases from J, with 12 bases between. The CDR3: CASSSHRAGNQPQHF. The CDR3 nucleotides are TGTGCCAGCAGTTCCCACAGGGCTGGCAATCAGCCCCAGCATTTT.

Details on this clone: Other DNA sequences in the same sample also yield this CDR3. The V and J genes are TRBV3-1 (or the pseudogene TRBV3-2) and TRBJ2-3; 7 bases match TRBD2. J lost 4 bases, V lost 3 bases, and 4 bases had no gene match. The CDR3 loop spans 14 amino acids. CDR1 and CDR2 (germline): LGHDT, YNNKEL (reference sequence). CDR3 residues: CASSQGGGADTQYF. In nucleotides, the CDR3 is TGTGCCAGCAGCCAGGGCGGGGGAGCAGATACGCAGTATTTT.

Here the CDR3 DNA reads TGTGCCAGCAGTTACATGCGGGGAGGAGAGACCCAGTACTTC. It codes for CASSYMRGGETQYF. This sequence joins TRBV6-6 and TRBJ2-5; maybe TRBD2 (6 bases). The V gene's germline CDR1 is MNHNY and CDR2 SVGAGI (reference sequence). CDR3 size: 14 residues. Trimming shortened V by 2 bases and J by 4 bases, and 11 bases separated the two germline ends.

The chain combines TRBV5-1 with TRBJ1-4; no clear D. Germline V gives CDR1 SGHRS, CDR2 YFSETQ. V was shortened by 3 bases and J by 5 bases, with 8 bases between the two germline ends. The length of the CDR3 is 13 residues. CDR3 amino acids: CASSSTGNEKLFF. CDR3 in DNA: TGCGCCAGCAGCTCCACCGGGAATGAAAAACTGTTTTTT. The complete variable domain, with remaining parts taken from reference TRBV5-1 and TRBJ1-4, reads KAGVTQTPRYLIKTRGQQVTLSCSPISGHRSVSWYQQTPGQGLQFLFEYFSETQRNKGNFPGRFSGRQFSNSRSEMNVSTLELGDSALYLCASSSTGNEKLFFGSGTQLSVL.